One sample yielded the 25 T cell receptor beta chains listed below, sequenced in a study of response to subunit inactivated influenza vaccine. TCRdb reprocessed the RT-PCR reads with MiXCR, giving one entry per CDR3 protein. Here the sample spans more than 550,000 distinct CDR3 sequences, approximately 10% being singletons. These sequences were also reported in another study, on T cells expressing NK-cell markers. That source notes: Beta-chain TCR cDNA was generated via 5'RACE template switching with UMIs.

The sample here was PBMCs from blood, taken on the day of vaccination. Receptor source: a man in his fifties who received an inactivated influenza vaccine.

The chain combines TRBV6-2 or TRBV6-3 with TRBJ2-6; D might be TRBD1 or TRBD2, each matching 5 bases. The V and J ends lost 6 bases and 0 bases respectively, with 15 bases between them. The CDR3 covers 17 residues. Germline-derived CDR1 and CDR2 are MNHEY and SVGEGT. The CDR3 here is CASRRLGRTSGANVLTF. CDR3 in DNA: TGTGCCAGCAGACGCCTGGGACGGACCTCTGGGGCCAACGTCCTGACTTTC.

This clonotype was counted ten times or more. V and J are TRBV6-4 and TRBJ2-1, with TRBD2 as a possible D gene (6 bases). Deletions cut 5 bases from V and 7 bases from J, with 21 bases between. The CDR3 loop spans 16 amino acids. Germline lookup yields CDR1 MRHNA and CDR2 SNTAGT. CDR3 in amino acids: CASSKKESGGPNEQFF. Here the CDR3 DNA reads TGTGCCAGCAGTAAAAAGGAGAGTGGAGGGCCGAATGAGCAGTTCTTC.

This clonotype came up a few times. V gene TRBV19 combines with J gene TRBJ2-7; D is perhaps TRBD2 (5 bases). The germline CDR1 and CDR2 sequences are LNHDA and SQIVND (reference sequence). This CDR3 spans 14 amino acids. The V end lost 5 bases, the J end lost 4 bases, and 15 bases lay between the germline ends. The CDR3 coding sequence is TGTGCCAGTAGTCCCACCACTGCGGGTTACGAGCAGTACTTC. Amino acid sequence: CASSPTTAGYEQYF. Looking up the rest from reference TRBV19 and TRBJ2-7 gives the full variable domain: DGGITQSPKYLFRKEGQNVTLSCEQNLNHDAMYWYRQDPGQGLRLIYYSQIVNDFQKGDIAEGYSVSREKKESFPLTVTSAQKNPTAFYLCASSPTTAGYEQYFGPGTRLTVT.

This clonotype was seen repeatedly, ten times or more. V gene TRBV18 combines with J gene TRBJ2-5; D is perhaps TRBD2 (6 bases). V lost 6 bases, J lost 2 bases, and 10 bases lay in between. Per germline, CDR1 KGHSH and CDR2 LQKENI. The CDR3 runs to 13 residues. The CDR3 here is CASSRGLQETQYF. In nucleotides, the CDR3 is TGTGCCAGCTCCCGCGGACTACAAGAGACCCAGTACTTC. The variable domain in full, completed from reference TRBV18 and TRBJ2-5, reads NAGVMQNPRHLVRRRGQEARLRCSPMKGHSHVYWYRQLPEEGLKFMVYLQKENIIDESGMPKERFSAEFPKEGPSILRIQQVVRGDSAAYFCASSRGLQETQYFGPGTRLLVL.

The chain has TRBV11-2 and TRBJ1-2, with D perhaps TRBD1 (5 bases). V was trimmed by 3 bases and J by 4 bases, leaving 9 bases between them. The germline V gene encodes CDR1 SGHAT and CDR2 FQNNGV. CDR3 length: 13 amino acids. The CDR3 here is CASSLTARYGYTF. The CDR3 region has the DNA TGTGCCAGCAGCTTGACAGCCCGCTATGGCTACACCTTC.

This clonotype was seen a few times. The chain couples TRBV7-8 to TRBJ2-5, with a weak D call TRBD1 (6 bases). The CDR3 totals 14 residues. Germline CDR1 reads SGHVS; CDR2 reads FQNEAQ. V shed 5 bases and J shed 4 bases, with 14 bases lying between them. CDR3 bases: TGTGCCAGCAGCCGAATGGCGACAGGAGAGACCCAGTACTTC. Amino acid sequence: CASSRMATGETQYF. The full variable domain, completed using reference TRBV7-8 and TRBJ2-5, is GAGVSQSPRYKVAKRGQDVALRCDPISGHVSLFWYQQALGQGPEFLTYFQNEAQLDKSGLPSDRFFAERPEGSVSTLKIQRTQQEDSAVYLCASSRMATGETQYFGPGTRLLVL.

The chain recombines TRBV19 with TRBJ2-7; D is possibly TRBD1 or TRBD2 (5 bases each). Deletions cut 5 bases from V and 2 bases from J, with 13 bases between. The CDR3 covers 14 residues. Germline values: CDR1 LNHDA, CDR2 SQIVND (reference sequence). The CDR3 loop is CASSGRDGTYEQYF. Written as DNA, the CDR3 is TGTGCCAGTAGTGGACGGGACGGTACCTACGAGCAGTACTTC.

This clonotype was seen only once. V gene TRBV5-6 combines with J gene TRBJ2-7; TRBD2 agrees at 8 bases. V shed 4 bases and J 5 bases; nucleotides not matched to a gene: 11. The CDR3 consists of 15 residues. Germline values: CDR1 SGHDT, CDR2 YYEEEE. The chain's CDR3 is CASSPLGAGVNEQYF. CDR3 nucleotides: TGTGCCAGCAGCCCCCTGGGAGCGGGAGTGAACGAGCAGTACTTC.

V is TRBV5-1 and J is TRBJ2-5; TRBD1 might be the D (6 bases). The CDR3 length is 14 residues. V dropped 2 bases and J dropped 3 bases, with 11 bases sitting between them. Germline V lookup: CDR1 SGHRS, CDR2 YFSETQ. The CDR3, as DNA: TGCGCCAGCAGCTTCCCACAGGGAAAAGAGACCCAGTACTTC. This gives the protein CASSFPQGKETQYF.

This clonotype counts as medium-sized (0.01 to 0.1%). In DNA form, the CDR3 reads TGTGCCATCAGTGAAAGCAGCTCTGGAAACACCATATATTTT. Translation gives CAISESSSGNTIYF. V gene TRBV10-3 combines with J gene TRBJ1-3; D ambiguous. The CDR3 extends over 14 amino acids. CDR1 and CDR2 (germline): ENHRY, SYGVKD. Deletions cut 3 bases from V and 0 bases from J, with 6 bases between.

This clonotype has just a few counts. The chain carries TRBV15 and TRBJ2-1, with D tentatively TRBD2 (5 bases). This CDR3 is 13 amino acids long. Germline V gene lookup returns CDR1 LNHNV and CDR2 YYDKDF (reference sequence). V was cut by 5 bases and J by 3 bases, with 8 bases left in between. CDR3 sequence: CATSGRGYNEQFF. CDR3 coding DNA: TGTGCCACCAGCGGACGGGGCTACAATGAGCAGTTCTTC.

This clonotype was counted only a few times. This chain connects TRBV13 to TRBJ2-1; 13 bases align to TRBD2. J lost 2 bases, V lost 5 bases, and 3 bases had no gene match. The germline CDR1 and CDR2 sequences are PRHDT and FYEKMQ (reference sequence). This CDR3 has 16 amino acids. The CDR3 DNA reads TGTGCCAGCAGCCGACTAGCGGGGGGCACCTACAATGAGCAGTTCTTC. This encodes CASSRLAGGTYNEQFF.

This clonotype was recorded at least ten times. The chain uses TRBV25-1 and TRBJ2-5, with D unclear. CDR1 and CDR2 from the germline V gene are MGHDK and SYGVNS. With 3 bases removed from V and 5 bases from J, the gap between germline ends came to 7 bases. This CDR3 contains 12 residues. The CDR3: CASSDRLETQYF. Here the CDR3 DNA reads TGTGCCAGCAGTGATAGGTTGGAGACCCAGTACTTC.

The chain joins TRBV6-5 to TRBJ2-5; weak D call: TRBD2 (6 bases). Looked up from germline, CDR1 is MNHEY and CDR2 is SVGAGI. This CDR3 region has 13 residues. Trimming shortened V by 2 bases and J by 5 bases, and 9 bases separated the two germline ends. DNA of the CDR3: TGTGCCAGCAGTTACGTTGCGGGGGAGACCCAGTACTTC. This gives the protein CASSYVAGETQYF.

The rearrangement links TRBV6-1 to TRBJ1-1; D possibly corresponds to TRBD1 (5 bases). This CDR3 has 15 residues. V shed 7 bases and J shed 3 bases, with 18 bases lying between them. CDR1 and CDR2 (germline): MNHNS, SASEGT. CDR3 in DNA: TGTGCCAGCACCGACTTCGGCAGGGTGGACACTGAAGCTTTCTTT. Translated: CASTDFGRVDTEAFF.

This clonotype has a handful of counts. CDR3 residues: CASSLPGAANYGYTF. In DNA form, the CDR3 reads TGTGCCAGCTCGTTGCCCGGGGCTGCTAACTATGGCTACACCTTC. The chain links TRBV28 to TRBJ1-2; maybe TRBD1 (5 bases). V was trimmed by 8 bases and J by 0 bases, leaving 16 bases between them. Germline V lookup: CDR1 MDHEN, CDR2 SYDVKM. The CDR3 has 15 amino acids.

This clonotype was found many times. The V and J genes are TRBV10-3 and TRBJ2-5, with a tentative D call TRBD1 (6 bases). Per germline, CDR1 ENHRY and CDR2 SYGVKD. Deletions cut 7 bases from V and 2 bases from J, with 11 bases between. CDR3 length: 13 amino acids. CDR3 DNA: TGTGCCATCAAAACAGGGCAACAAGAGACCCAGTACTTC. It specifies CAIKTGQQETQYF.

This clonotype was found a few times. The chain joins TRBV28 to TRBJ2-3; 15 nucleotides match TRBD2. The CDR3 has 18 residues. The germline CDR1 and CDR2 sequences are MDHEN and SYDVKM. With V trimmed by 6 bases and J by 7 bases, 14 bases remained unmatched. Written as DNA, the CDR3 is TGTGCCAGCAGCATTCCGGGGACTAGCGGGGGGCGAGGTAATACGCAGTATTTT. It is translated as CASSIPGTSGGRGNTQYF.

V and J are TRBV3-1 and TRBJ2-1; no firm D call. Trimming took off 4 bases at V and 10 bases at J, with 14 bases between the two ends. Germline CDR1 is LGHDT and CDR2 is YNNKEL (reference sequence). The CDR3 has 13 amino acids. The CDR3 here is CASSRTVTKEQFF. CDR3 bases: TGTGCCAGCAGCCGGACGGTTACAAAGGAGCAGTTCTTC.

This rearrangement joins TRBV20-1 to TRBJ2-7, with TRBD2 matching 12 bases. Per the germline V gene, CDR1 is DFQATT and CDR2 is SNEGSKA (reference sequence). The CDR3 contains 19 residues. Losses at the gene ends were 3 bases for V and 4 bases for J; bases not matched to a gene: 19. The DNA for the CDR3 is TGCAGTGCTAGCCCTACCTCCTCTAGCGGGGGGGCCTTTAGATACGAGCAGTACTTC. Encoded protein: CSASPTSSSGGAFRYEQYF.

V usage is TRBV6-1 and J usage is TRBJ1-4; D remains ambiguous. The CDR3 consists of 14 residues. Between the trimmed V and J ends, which lost 7 bases and 0 bases, there was a span of 9 bases. The germline V gene has CDR1 MNHNS and CDR2 SASEGT. The CDR3 nucleotides are TGTGCCAGCAAAGGAACAGCAACTAATGAAAAACTGTTTTTT. This codes for CASKGTATNEKLFF.

This clonotype was counted between two and nine times. The chain recombines TRBV7-6 with TRBJ2-2; 9 bases agree with TRBD2. Losses at the gene ends were 5 bases for V and 9 bases for J; bases not matched to a gene: 13. The CDR3 is 16 residues long. Germline V gene sequence: CDR1 SGHVS, CDR2 FNYEAQ. The CDR3 nucleotides are TGTGCCAGCAGCCTCCGCTCTAGCGGGAATTTCAGGGAGCTGTTTTTT. Translating gives CASSLRSSGNFRELFF.

This clonotype has just a few counts. The chain joins TRBV6-1 to TRBJ1-5, with a weak D call TRBD1 (5 bases). Germline V gene sequence: CDR1 MNHNS, CDR2 SASEGT. The CDR3 is 15 residues long. With 7 bases removed from V and 1 base from J, the gap between germline ends came to 14 bases. CDR3 coding DNA: TGTGCCAGCACCTCCGGGGGGTTGAGCAATCAGCCCCAGCATTTT. This translates into CASTSGGLSNQPQHF.

This clonotype was seen a few times. The chain joins TRBV20-1 to TRBJ2-5, with 9 positions matching TRBD2. Per the germline V gene, CDR1 is DFQATT and CDR2 is SNEGSKA (reference sequence). There are 14 residues in the CDR3. The J segment lost 2 bases and the V segment lost 2 bases, leaving 3 bases of the junction unmatched. CDR3 DNA sequence: TGCAGTGCTAGACGCCTAGCGGGACAAGAGACCCAGTACTTC. Residues: CSARRLAGQETQYF.

The rearrangement uses TRBV20-1 and TRBJ2-5; 9 bases are a match to TRBD1. This CDR3 is 14 amino acids long. The trim removed 6 bases at V and 0 bases at J, leaving 5 bases unmatched. CDR1 DFQATT and CDR2 SNEGSKA come from the germline V gene (reference sequence). The CDR3, as DNA: TGCAGTGCAGTACAGGGGGCCAACCAAGAGACCCAGTACTTC. This gives the protein CSAVQGANQETQYF.